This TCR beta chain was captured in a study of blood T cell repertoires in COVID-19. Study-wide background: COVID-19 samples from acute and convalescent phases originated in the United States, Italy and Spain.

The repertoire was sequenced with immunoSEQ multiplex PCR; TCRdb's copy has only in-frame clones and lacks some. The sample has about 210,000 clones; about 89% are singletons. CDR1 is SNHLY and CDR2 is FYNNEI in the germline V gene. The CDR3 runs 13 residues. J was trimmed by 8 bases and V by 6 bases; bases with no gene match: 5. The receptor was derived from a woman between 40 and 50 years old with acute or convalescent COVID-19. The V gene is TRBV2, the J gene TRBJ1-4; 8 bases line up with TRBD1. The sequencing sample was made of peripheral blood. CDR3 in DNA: TGTGCCAGCAGCAGGGGGCACGAAGAAAAACTGTTTTTT. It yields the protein CASSRGHEEKLFF. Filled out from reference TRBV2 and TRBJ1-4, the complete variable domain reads EPEVTQTPSHQVTQMGQEVILRCVPISNHLYFYWYRQILGQKVEFLVSFYNNEISEKSEIFDDQFSVERPDGSNFTLKIRSTKLEDSAMYFCASSRGHEEKLFFGSGTQLSVL.